These 17 T cell receptor beta chains originate from one sample sequenced in a study of cytomegalovirus exposure and HLA in healthy donors. This PCR relied on a set of 60 Vbeta primers and 13 Jbeta primers. TCRdb keeps only in-frame clones here, not all; method: immunoSEQ multiplex PCR. The repertoire holds around 100,000 clones, with approximately 87% as singletons. Sequencing was carried out using PBMCs. The receptors stem from a man aged 40-49 years in good health and CMV-seronegative.

The genes are TRBV5-1 and TRBJ1-2, with D unresolved. Deletions cut 2 bases from V and 7 bases from J, with 9 bases between. Germline lookup yields CDR1 SGHRS and CDR2 YFSETQ. The CDR3 covers 12 residues. The CDR3 coding sequence is TGCGCCAGCAGCTTATCTACCTCTGGCTACACCTTC. Translation gives CASSLSTSGYTF.

This chain connects TRBV25-1 to TRBJ1-2, with D unclear. Trimming took 10 bases from V and 7 from J, leaving 13 bases between them. The CDR3 extends over 11 amino acids. Germline-derived CDR1 and CDR2 are MGHDK and SYGVNS. The CDR3 sequence: CATYTGFGYTF. For the CDR3, the DNA is TGTGCCACGTATACGGGGTTTGGCTACACCTTC.

This chain links TRBV27 with TRBJ2-7; 8 bases align to TRBD2. Germline V gives CDR1 MNHEY, CDR2 SMNVEV (reference sequence). CDR3 length: 14 amino acids. The trim removed 6 bases at V and 2 bases at J, leaving 6 bases unmatched. The CDR3 spells CASRPGGGTYEQYF. DNA for the CDR3: TGTGCCAGCAGACCCGGGGGGGGCACCTACGAGCAGTACTTC.

A single count supports this clone. The genes are TRBV19 and TRBJ1-1; unclear D gene. Germline values: CDR1 LNHDA, CDR2 SQIVND (reference sequence). The CDR3 is made up of 14 amino acids. Trimming left V 3 bases short and J 5 bases short, with 13 bases between. DNA of the CDR3: TGTGCCAGTAGTATTATGAGGGCGCGGACTGAAGCTTTCTTT. Its translation: CASSIMRARTEAFF.

The V and J genes are TRBV10-3 and TRBJ1-4; a weak D match, TRBD1 (5 bases). V was cut by 0 bases and J by 7 bases, with 12 bases left in between. The CDR3 totals 15 residues. The germline V gene encodes CDR1 ENHRY and CDR2 SYGVKD. CDR3 DNA: TGTGCCATCAGTGAGTCGGAGGAGGGGAGTGAAAAACTGTTTTTT. This encodes CAISESEEGSEKLFF.

Here the CDR3 DNA reads TGTGCCAGCAGCAAAGGAATTGGGCGGGGGGGCTACGAGCAGTACTTC. Translating it yields CASSKGIGRGGYEQYF. This sequence joins TRBV21-1 and TRBJ2-7; TRBD2, the table's D call, was not compared with the DNA. TRBV21-1 is annotated as a pseudogene. This CDR3 is built from 16 residues.

The chain carries TRBV5-1 and TRBJ2-7; TRBD1 matches 8 bases. The length of the CDR3 is 14 residues. The J segment lost 2 bases and the V segment lost 4 bases, leaving 5 bases of the junction unmatched. Per the germline V gene, CDR1 is SGHRS and CDR2 is YFSETQ. The DNA for the CDR3 is TGCGCCAGCAGCCGGGTGACAGGGGCCTACGAGCAGTACTTC. Its translation is CASSRVTGAYEQYF.

This clone was seen only once. The V gene is TRBV6-1, the J gene TRBJ1-2; D unclear. The CDR3 is made up of 13 amino acids. Germline CDR1 and CDR2: MNHNS and SASEGT. V lost 0 bases and J 8 bases, leaving 10 bases between the germline ends. CDR3: CASSEAAGHGYTF. The CDR3 nucleotides are TGTGCCAGCAGTGAAGCGGCGGGTCACGGCTACACCTTC.

The chain carries TRBV29-1 and TRBJ1-2; perhaps TRBD1 as D (5 bases). The CDR3 covers 13 residues. V lost 6 bases and J lost 3, with 14 bases in between. The germline CDR1 and CDR2 sequences are SQVTM and ANQGSEA. CDR3 amino acids: CSVGLRGDYGYTF. The CDR3 region has the DNA TGCAGCGTGGGACTACGGGGGGACTATGGCTACACCTTC.

This clone was counted only a few times. The sample holds other DNA sequences that translate to the same CDR3. This rearrangement joins TRBV29-1 to TRBJ1-2; TRBD1 agrees at 10 bases. The CDR3 has 15 amino acids. The V gene's germline CDR1 is SQVTM and CDR2 ANQGSEA. Trimming took 4 bases from V and 4 from J; bases not matched to a gene: 9. The CDR3 spells CSVVGGTGVFYGYTF. CDR3 coding DNA: TGCAGCGTTGTTGGCGGGACAGGGGTCTTCTATGGCTACACCTTC.

V and J are TRBV5-4 and TRBJ2-3; 7 bases are shared with TRBD2. The CDR3 is 16 residues long. From germline, CDR1 is SGHNT and CDR2 YYREEE (reference sequence). Trimming removed 1 base from V and 0 bases from J; junction bases left unmatched: 5. CDR3 sequence reads: CASSLIWRGSTDTQYF. Written as DNA, the CDR3 is TGTGCCAGCAGCTTGATTTGGCGGGGGAGCACAGATACGCAGTATTTT.

This clone was seen only a few times. V is TRBV29-1 and J is TRBJ1-1; the match to TRBD1 covers 11 bases. CDR1 and CDR2 (germline): SQVTM, ANQGSEA. After removal of 7 bases from V and 6 bases from J, the junction contained 7 bases not matched to a gene. The CDR3 loop spans 13 amino acids. The CDR3 coding sequence is TGCAGCGCTGTGGGACAGGGGGGACCTGAAGCTTTCTTT. This codes for CSAVGQGGPEAFF.

This chain connects TRBV19 to TRBJ1-1; D remains ambiguous. The germline V gene encodes CDR1 LNHDA and CDR2 SQIVND (reference sequence). V lost 8 bases to trimming and J lost 6 bases, with 16 bases between them. The CDR3 covers 13 residues. In DNA, the CDR3 is TGTGCCAGTGCGACCGCCGCGGCAGCTGAAGCTTTCTTT. It encodes CASATAAAAEAFF.

The chain employs TRBV2 and TRBJ2-1; 7 positions match TRBD2. Germline trimming cut 4 bases from V and 4 bases from J; bases unmatched to any gene: 13. From germline, CDR1 is SNHLY and CDR2 FYNNEI. The CDR3 runs to 17 residues. Here the CDR3 reads CASSGHLGGGVYNEQFF. CDR3 sequence (DNA): TGTGCCAGCAGTGGGCACTTAGGTGGGGGGGTGTACAATGAGCAGTTCTTC. The full variable domain, completed using reference TRBV2 and TRBJ2-1, is EPEVTQTPSHQVTQMGQEVILRCVPISNHLYFYWYRQILGQKVEFLVSFYNNEISEKSEIFDDQFSVERPDGSNFTLKIRSTKLEDSAMYFCASSGHLGGGVYNEQFFGPGTRLTVL.

The CDR3 here is CASREGGNYGYTF. CDR3 bases: TGTGCCAGCAGGGAGGGTGGAAACTATGGCTACACCTTC. This chain uses TRBV28 with TRBJ1-2; D gene unclear. Germline V CDR1 and CDR2: MDHEN, SYDVKM. CDR3 size: 13 residues. V dropped 6 bases and J dropped 2 bases, with 10 bases sitting between them.

This clone was seen a single time. The genes are TRBV21-1 and TRBJ2-3; the table's D call, TRBD2, has no DNA check behind it. TRBV21-1 is designated a pseudogene. This CDR3 spans 12 amino acids. This CDR3 is CASPGGTDTQYF. CDR3 nucleotides: TGTGCCAGCCCCGGGGGCACAGATACGCAGTATTTT.

V usage is TRBV13 and J usage is TRBJ2-3, with 8 nucleotides matching TRBD2. Germline assignment: CDR1 PRHDT and CDR2 FYEKMQ (reference sequence). Trimming cost V 5 bases and J 3 bases; bases outside gene matches: 4. The CDR3 length is 14 residues. CDR3 amino acids: CASSGTRSTDTQYF. CDR3 bases: TGTGCCAGCAGCGGGACTAGGTCGACAGATACGCAGTATTTT. The entire variable domain, with the rest obtained from reference TRBV13 and TRBJ2-3, is as follows: AAGVIQSPRHLIKEKRETATLKCYPIPRHDTVYWYQQGPGQDPQFLISFYEKMQSDKGSIPDRFSAQQFSDYHSELNMSSLELGDSALYFCASSGTRSTDTQYFGPGTRLTVL.